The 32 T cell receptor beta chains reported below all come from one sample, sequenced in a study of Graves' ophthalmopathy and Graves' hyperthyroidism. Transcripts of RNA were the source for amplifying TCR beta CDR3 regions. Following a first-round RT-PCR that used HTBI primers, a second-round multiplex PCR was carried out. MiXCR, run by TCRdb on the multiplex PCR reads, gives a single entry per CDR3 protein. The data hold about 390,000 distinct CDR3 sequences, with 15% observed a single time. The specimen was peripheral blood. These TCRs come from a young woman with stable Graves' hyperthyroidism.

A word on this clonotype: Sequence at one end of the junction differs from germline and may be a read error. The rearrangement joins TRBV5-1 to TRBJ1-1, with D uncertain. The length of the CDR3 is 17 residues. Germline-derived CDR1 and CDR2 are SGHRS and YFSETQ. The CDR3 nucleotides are TGCGCCAGCAGCCGGTCCTCAATTGCGACACTGAACACTGCAGCTTTCTTT. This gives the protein CASSRSSIATLNTAAFF.

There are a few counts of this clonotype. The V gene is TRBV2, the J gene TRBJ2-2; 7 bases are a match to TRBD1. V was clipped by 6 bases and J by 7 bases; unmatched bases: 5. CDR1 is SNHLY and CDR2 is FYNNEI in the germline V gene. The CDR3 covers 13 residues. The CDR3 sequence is CASSRQGNGELFF. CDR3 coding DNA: TGTGCCAGCAGCCGACAGGGTAACGGGGAGCTGTTTTTT. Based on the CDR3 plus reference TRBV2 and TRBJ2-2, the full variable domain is EPEVTQTPSHQVTQMGQEVILRCVPISNHLYFYWYRQILGQKVEFLVSFYNNEISEKSEIFDDQFSVERPDGSNFTLKIRSTKLEDSAMYFCASSRQGNGELFFGEGSRLTVL.

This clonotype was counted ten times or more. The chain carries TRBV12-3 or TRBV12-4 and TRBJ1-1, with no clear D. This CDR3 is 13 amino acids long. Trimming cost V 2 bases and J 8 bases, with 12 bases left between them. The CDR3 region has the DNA TGTGCCAGCAGTTTAAAGGCGTCCTCCGAAGCTTTCTTT. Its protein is CASSLKASSEAFF.

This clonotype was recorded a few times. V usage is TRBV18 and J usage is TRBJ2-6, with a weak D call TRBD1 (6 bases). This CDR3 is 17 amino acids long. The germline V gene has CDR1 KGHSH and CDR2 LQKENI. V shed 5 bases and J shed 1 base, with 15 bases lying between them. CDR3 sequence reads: CASSVWTAISGANVLTF. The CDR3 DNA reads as TGTGCCAGCTCAGTTTGGACAGCGATTTCTGGGGCCAACGTCCTGACTTTC. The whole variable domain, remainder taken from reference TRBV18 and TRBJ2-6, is NAGVMQNPRHLVRRRGQEARLRCSPMKGHSHVYWYRQLPEEGLKFMVYLQKENIIDESGMPKERFSAEFPKEGPSILRIQQVVRGDSAAYFCASSVWTAISGANVLTFGAGSRLTVL.

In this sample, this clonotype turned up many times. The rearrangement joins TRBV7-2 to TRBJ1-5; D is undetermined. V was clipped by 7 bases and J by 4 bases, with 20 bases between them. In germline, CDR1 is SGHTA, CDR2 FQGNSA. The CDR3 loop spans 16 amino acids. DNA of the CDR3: TGTGCCAGCACTTCCCGCCACCGCGGAATAAATCAGCCCCAGCATTTT. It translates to CASTSRHRGINQPQHF. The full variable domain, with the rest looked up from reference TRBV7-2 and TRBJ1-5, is GAGVSQSPSNKVTEKGKDVELRCDPISGHTALYWYRQSLGQGLEFLIYFQGNSAPDKSGLPSDRFSAERTGGSVSTLTIQRTQQEDSAVYLCASTSRHRGINQPQHFGDGTRLSIL.

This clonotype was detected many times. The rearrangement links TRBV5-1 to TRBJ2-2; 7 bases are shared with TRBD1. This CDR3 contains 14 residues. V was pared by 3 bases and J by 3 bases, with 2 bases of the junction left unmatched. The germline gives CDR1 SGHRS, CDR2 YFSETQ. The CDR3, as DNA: TGCGCCAGCAGCTATGGGACAGACACCGGGGAGCTGTTTTTT. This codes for CASSYGTDTGELFF.

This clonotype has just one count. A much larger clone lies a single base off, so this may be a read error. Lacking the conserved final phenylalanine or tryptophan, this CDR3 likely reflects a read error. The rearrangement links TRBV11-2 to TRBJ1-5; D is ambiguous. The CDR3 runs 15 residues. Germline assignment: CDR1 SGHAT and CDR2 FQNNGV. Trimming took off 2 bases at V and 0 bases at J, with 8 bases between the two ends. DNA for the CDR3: TGTGCCAGCAGCTTAAGACACGATAGCAATCAGCCCCAGCATTCT. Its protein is CASSLRHDSNQPQHS.

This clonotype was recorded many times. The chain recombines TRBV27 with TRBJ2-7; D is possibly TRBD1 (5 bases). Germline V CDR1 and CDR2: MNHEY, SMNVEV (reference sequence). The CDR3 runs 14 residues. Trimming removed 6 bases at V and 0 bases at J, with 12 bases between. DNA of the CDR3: TGTGCCAGCAGGGCAGGGTCCCCCTCCTACGAGCAGTACTTC. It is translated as CASRAGSPSYEQYF.

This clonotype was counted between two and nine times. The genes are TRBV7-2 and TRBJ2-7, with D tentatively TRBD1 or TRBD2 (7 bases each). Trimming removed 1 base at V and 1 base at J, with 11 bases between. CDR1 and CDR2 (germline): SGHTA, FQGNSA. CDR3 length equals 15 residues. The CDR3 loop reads CASSLVRGGSYEQYF. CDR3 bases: TGTGCCAGCAGCTTAGTCAGGGGGGGGTCCTACGAGCAGTACTTC.

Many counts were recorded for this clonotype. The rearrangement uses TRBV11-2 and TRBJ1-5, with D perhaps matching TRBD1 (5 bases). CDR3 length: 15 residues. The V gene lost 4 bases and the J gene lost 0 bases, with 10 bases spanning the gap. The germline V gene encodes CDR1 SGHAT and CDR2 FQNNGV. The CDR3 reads CASSSRQHSNQPQHF. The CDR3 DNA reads TGTGCCAGCAGCTCTAGACAGCATAGCAATCAGCCCCAGCATTTT.

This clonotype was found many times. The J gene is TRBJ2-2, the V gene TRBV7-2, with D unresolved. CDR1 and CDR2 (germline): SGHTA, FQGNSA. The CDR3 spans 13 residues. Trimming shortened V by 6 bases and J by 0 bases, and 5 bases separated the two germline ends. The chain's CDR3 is CASRQTNTGELFF. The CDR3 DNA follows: TGTGCCAGCAGACAGACGAACACCGGGGAGCTGTTTTTT.

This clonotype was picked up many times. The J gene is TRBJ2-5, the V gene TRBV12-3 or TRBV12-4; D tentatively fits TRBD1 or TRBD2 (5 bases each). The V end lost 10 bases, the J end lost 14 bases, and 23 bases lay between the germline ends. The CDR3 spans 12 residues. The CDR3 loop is CATQSFGEGVYF. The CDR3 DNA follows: TGTGCCACCCAGTCCTTCGGGGAAGGGGTATACTTC.

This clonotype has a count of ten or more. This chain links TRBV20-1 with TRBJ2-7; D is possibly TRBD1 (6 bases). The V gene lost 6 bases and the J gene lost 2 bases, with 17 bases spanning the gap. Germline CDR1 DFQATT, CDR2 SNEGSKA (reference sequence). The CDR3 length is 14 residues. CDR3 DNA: TGCAGTGCCCTACAGGGAACGTACACCTACGAGCAGTACTTC. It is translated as CSALQGTYTYEQYF.

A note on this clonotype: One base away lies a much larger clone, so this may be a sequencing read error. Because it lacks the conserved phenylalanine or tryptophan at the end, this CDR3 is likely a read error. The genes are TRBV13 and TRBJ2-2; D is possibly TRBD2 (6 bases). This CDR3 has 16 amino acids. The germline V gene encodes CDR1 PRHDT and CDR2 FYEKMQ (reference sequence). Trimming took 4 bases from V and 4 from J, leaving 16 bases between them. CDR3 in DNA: TGTGCCAGCAGCTGGCAGGGCCTCGGGGGCACCGGGGAGCTGTTTTAT. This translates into CASSWQGLGGTGELFY.

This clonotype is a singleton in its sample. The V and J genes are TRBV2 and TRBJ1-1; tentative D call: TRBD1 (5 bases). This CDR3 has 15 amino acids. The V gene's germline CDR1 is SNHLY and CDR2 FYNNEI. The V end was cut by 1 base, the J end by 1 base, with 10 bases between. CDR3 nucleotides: TGTGCCAGCAGTGAAGAGGTGGGGGGGAACACTGAAGCTTTCTTT. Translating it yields CASSEEVGGNTEAFF.

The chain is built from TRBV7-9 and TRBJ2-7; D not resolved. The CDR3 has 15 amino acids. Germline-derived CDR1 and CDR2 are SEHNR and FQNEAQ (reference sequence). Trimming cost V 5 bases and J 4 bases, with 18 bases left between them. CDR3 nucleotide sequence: TGTGCCAGCAGCGTGAGGTTTAAGGTCGGGTACGAGCAGTACTTC. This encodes CASSVRFKVGYEQYF.

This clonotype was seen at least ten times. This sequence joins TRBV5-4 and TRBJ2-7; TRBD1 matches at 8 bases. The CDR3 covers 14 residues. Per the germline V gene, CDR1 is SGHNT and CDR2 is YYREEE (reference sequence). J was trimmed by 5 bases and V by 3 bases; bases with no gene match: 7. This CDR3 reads CASSYGQGPHEQYF. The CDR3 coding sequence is TGTGCCAGCAGCTATGGACAGGGTCCCCACGAGCAGTACTTC.

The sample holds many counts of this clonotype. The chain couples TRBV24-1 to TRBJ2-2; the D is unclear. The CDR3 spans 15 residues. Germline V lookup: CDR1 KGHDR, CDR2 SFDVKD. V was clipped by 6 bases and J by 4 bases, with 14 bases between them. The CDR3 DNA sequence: TGTGCCACCAGTAGTATGGCAGGCCGCACCGGGGAGCTGTTTTTT. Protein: CATSSMAGRTGELFF.

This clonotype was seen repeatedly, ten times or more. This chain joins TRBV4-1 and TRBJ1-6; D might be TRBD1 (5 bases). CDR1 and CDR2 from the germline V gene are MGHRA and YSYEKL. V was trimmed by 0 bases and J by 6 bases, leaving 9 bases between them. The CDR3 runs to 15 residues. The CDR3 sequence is CASSQERQSNSPLHF. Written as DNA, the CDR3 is TGCGCCAGCAGCCAAGAAAGACAGTCTAATTCACCCCTCCACTTT.

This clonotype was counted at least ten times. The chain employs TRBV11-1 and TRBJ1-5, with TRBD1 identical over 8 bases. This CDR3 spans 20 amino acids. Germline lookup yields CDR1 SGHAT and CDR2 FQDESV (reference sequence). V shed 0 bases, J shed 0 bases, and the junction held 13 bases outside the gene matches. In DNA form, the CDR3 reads TGTGCCAGCAGCTTAGCTGAATGGGGTGACAGGGGATATAGCAATCAGCCCCAGCATTTT. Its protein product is CASSLAEWGDRGYSNQPQHF.

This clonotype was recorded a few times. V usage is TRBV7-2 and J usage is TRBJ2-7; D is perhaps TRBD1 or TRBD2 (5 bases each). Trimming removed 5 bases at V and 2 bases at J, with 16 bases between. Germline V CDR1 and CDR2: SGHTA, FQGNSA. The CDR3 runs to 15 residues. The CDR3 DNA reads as TGTGCCAGCAGCCGTACCGGGACGGTCGCCTACGAGCAGTACTTC. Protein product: CASSRTGTVAYEQYF.

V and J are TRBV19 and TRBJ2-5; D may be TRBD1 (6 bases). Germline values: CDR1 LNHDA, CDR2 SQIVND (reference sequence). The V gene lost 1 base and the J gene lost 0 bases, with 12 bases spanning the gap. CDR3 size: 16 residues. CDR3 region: CASSIGVQGNQETQYF. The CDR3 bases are TGTGCCAGTAGTATAGGAGTACAGGGCAACCAAGAGACCCAGTACTTC.

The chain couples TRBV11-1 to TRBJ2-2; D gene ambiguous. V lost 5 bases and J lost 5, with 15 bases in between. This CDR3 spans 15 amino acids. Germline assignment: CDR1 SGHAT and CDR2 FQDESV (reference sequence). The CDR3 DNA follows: TGTGCCAGCAGCACCGACGGACGAGGAACCGGGGAGCTGTTTTTT. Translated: CASSTDGRGTGELFF.

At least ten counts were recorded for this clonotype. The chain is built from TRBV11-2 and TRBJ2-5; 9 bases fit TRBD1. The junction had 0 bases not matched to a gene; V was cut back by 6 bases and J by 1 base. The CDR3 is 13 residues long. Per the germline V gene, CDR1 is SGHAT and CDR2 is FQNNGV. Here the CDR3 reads CASRGQGQETQYF. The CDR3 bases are TGTGCCAGCAGGGGACAGGGCCAAGAGACCCAGTACTTC.

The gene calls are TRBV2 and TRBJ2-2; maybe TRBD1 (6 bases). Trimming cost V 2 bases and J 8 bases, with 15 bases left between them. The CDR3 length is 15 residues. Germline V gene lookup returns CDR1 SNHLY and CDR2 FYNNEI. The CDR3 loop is CASSEIRGKRGELFF. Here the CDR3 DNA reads TGTGCCAGCAGTGAAATTAGGGGGAAAAGGGGGGAGCTGTTTTTT.

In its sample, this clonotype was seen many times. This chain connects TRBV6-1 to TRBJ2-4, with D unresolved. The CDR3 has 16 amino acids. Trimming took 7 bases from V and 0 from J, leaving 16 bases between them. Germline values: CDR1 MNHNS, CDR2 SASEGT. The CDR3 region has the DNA TGTGCCAGCAATGCCCTGGACGCCCGAGCCAAAAACATTCAGTACTTC. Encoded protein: CASNALDARAKNIQYF.

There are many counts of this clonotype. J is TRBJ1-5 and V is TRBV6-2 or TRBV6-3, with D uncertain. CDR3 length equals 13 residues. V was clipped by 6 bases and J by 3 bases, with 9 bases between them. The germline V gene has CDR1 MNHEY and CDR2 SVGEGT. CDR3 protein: CASRRDLNQPQHF. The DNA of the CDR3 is TGTGCCAGCAGGAGGGATCTCAATCAGCCCCAGCATTTT.

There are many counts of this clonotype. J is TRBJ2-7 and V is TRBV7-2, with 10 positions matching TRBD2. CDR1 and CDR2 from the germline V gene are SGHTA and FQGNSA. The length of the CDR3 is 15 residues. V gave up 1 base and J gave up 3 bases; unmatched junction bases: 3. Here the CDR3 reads CASSLGASGGYEQYF. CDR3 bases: TGTGCCAGCAGCTTAGGGGCTAGCGGGGGCTACGAGCAGTACTTC. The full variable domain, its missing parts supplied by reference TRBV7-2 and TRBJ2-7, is GAGVSQSPSNKVTEKGKDVELRCDPISGHTALYWYRQSLGQGLEFLIYFQGNSAPDKSGLPSDRFSAERTGGSVSTLTIQRTQQEDSAVYLCASSLGASGGYEQYFGPGTRLTVT.

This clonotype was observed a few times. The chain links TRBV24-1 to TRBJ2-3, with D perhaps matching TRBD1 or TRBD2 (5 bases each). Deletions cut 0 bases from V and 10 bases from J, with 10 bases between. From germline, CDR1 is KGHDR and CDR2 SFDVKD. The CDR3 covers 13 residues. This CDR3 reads CATSDLRDVAQYF. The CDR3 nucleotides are TGTGCCACCAGTGATTTGCGGGACGTGGCGCAGTATTTT.

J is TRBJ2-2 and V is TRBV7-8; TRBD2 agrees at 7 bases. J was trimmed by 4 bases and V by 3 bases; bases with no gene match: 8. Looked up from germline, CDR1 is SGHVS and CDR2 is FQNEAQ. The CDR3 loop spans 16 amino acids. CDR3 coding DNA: TGTGCCAGCAGCTTGAGGGTGCAGCGGGGCACCGGGGAGCTGTTTTTT. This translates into CASSLRVQRGTGELFF.

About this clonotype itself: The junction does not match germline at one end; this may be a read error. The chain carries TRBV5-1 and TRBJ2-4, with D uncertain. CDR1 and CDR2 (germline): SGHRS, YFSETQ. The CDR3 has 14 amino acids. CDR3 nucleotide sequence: TGCGCCAGCAGCTGGAACTGGGTCAAAAACATTAAGTACTTC. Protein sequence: CASSWNWVKNIKYF.

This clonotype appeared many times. Written as DNA, the CDR3 is TGTGCCAGCAGTTTTACGAGTCGTGGTACACTCAAAAACATTCAGTACTTC. Translating it yields CASSFTSRGTLKNIQYF. The chain couples TRBV27 to TRBJ2-4; D not resolved. Trimming stripped 3 bases from V and 3 bases from J, with 18 bases between. Germline V gene data show CDR1 as MNHEY and CDR2 as SMNVEV (reference sequence). The CDR3 length is 17 residues.